Below, 2 T cell receptor beta chains from the same sample are listed, as sequenced in a study of cytomegalovirus exposure and HLA in healthy donors. The study ran its PCR with 60 Vbeta and 13 Jbeta primers. TCRdb's copy holds only in-frame clones and misses some; the assay was immunoSEQ multiplex PCR. The sample contains approximately 140,000 clones, approximately 85% of which appear only once. The sequenced sample consisted of PBMCs. Receptors were obtained from a man aged 45-65 years in good health and CMV-seropositive.

In the case of this clone: A read error is likely, as this CDR3 ends without the conserved phenylalanine or tryptophan. The chain carries TRBV5-8 and TRBJ1-2, with D hard to call. This CDR3 is 14 amino acids long. Trimming removed 3 bases from V and 8 bases from J, with 17 bases in between. Germline assignment: CDR1 SGHTS and CDR2 YDEGEE. CDR3 coding DNA: TGTGCCAGCAGCTACGAACAAGGTAGAAGGGGCTACACCCTC. This sequence encodes CASSYEQGRRGYTL.

The chain joins TRBV18 to TRBJ2-7; 8 nucleotides line up with TRBD2. This CDR3 is built from 16 residues. Per germline, CDR1 KGHSH and CDR2 LQKENI. With 1 base clipped from V and 2 bases from J, the junction kept 7 bases outside the gene matches. The CDR3 nucleotides are TGTGCCAGCTCACCACGAACTAGCGGCAAGACCTACGAGCAGTACTTC. Its protein product is CASSPRTSGKTYEQYF.